The T cell receptor beta chain described here comes from a study of T cell repertoires in cytomegalovirus infection. For the study at large: A matching HLA type, together with CMV infection, was signaled by public TCR beta signatures. Study results and caveats: It was HLA-C-restricted CMV-specific TCR beta clonotypes that dominated the response ex vivo. Of the TCR beta families, the public ones yielded a cumulative frequency that identified carriers of CMV plus the relevant HLA.

This clonotype was counted at least ten times. Its antigen is undetermined. TCRdb independently ran MiXCR on the reads; one entry per CDR3 protein. The sample holds approximately 130,000 distinct CDR3 sequences, around 25% seen once. In germline, CDR1 is SGHTA, CDR2 FQGNSA. CDR3 length: 15 amino acids. The V and J ends lost 5 bases and 7 bases, in that order; junction bases with no gene match: 11. The sample comprised PBMCs, sequenced either directly or after in vitro stimulation (not recorded which). V and J are TRBV7-2 and TRBJ1-2; 9 bases are shared with TRBD1. The receptor comes from a human donor in good health (CMV status not recorded). Some clones in this sample may be carry-over from other donors' samples. CDR3 coding DNA: TGTGCCAGCAGCCTACAGGGACAGGGAGTGGGTGGCTACACCTTC. Translated, it gives CASSLQGQGVGGYTF. The variable domain in full, completed from reference TRBV7-2 and TRBJ1-2, reads GAGVSQSPSNKVTEKGKDVELRCDPISGHTALYWYRQSLGQGLEFLIYFQGNSAPDKSGLPSDRFSAERTGGSVSTLTIQRTQQEDSAVYLCASSLQGQGVGGYTFGSGTRLTVV.